One sample yielded the 3 T cell receptor beta chains listed below, sequenced in a study of T-cell reconstitution after alpha-beta-depleted transplantation in children. Preparation of the TCRbeta library was carried out with unique molecular identifiers. Using its own MiXCR run on the PCR reads, TCRdb lists one record per CDR3 protein. Among roughly 300,000 distinct CDR3 sequences listed, roughly 10% were seen once. The sequenced sample was peripheral blood, obtained 180 days after TCRalphabeta/CD19-depleted stem cell transplant. These receptors were collected from a male patient aged 2 to 10 who had a stem cell transplant for chronic granulomatous disease, so the T cells may come from the graft donor.

This clonotype has at least ten counts. The J gene is TRBJ1-1, the V gene TRBV7-9; possible D gene TRBD1, 5 bases. The CDR3 consists of 12 residues. V lost 1 base and J 7 bases, leaving 7 bases between the germline ends. Germline-derived CDR1 and CDR2 are SEHNR and FQNEAQ (reference sequence). The CDR3 region is CASSLVGGEAFF. CDR3 bases: TGTGCCAGCAGCTTAGTCGGGGGTGAAGCTTTCTTT.

The table lists this clonotype with many counts. This chain uses TRBV27 with TRBJ2-3; no reliable D call. This CDR3 spans 18 amino acids. V lost 5 bases to trimming and J lost 0 bases, with 21 bases between them. Per germline, CDR1 MNHEY and CDR2 SMNVEV (reference sequence). The CDR3 spells CASSPLPPGSSSTDTQYF. The CDR3 bases are TGTGCCAGCAGTCCCTTACCCCCCGGGTCGTCTAGCACAGATACGCAGTATTTT.

The chain carries TRBV5-4 and TRBJ2-3; no reliable D call. V lost 4 bases and J 0 bases, leaving 18 bases between the germline ends. The CDR3 covers 17 residues. CDR1 is SGHNT and CDR2 is YYREEE in the germline V gene (reference sequence). As DNA, the CDR3 is TGTGCCAGCAGCCCATCGTCCTGGCGGTTTAGCACAGATACGCAGTATTTT. Translation: CASSPSSWRFSTDTQYF.